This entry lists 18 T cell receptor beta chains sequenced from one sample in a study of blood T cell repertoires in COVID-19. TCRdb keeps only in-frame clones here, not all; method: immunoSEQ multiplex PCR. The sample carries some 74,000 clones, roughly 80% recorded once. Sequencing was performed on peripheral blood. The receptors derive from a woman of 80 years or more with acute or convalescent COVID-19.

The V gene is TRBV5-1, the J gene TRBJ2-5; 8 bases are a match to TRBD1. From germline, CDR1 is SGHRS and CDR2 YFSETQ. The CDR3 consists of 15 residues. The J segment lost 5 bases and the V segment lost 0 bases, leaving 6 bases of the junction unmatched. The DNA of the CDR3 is TGCGCCAGCAGCTTGGGGGCAGGGGGCACGGAGACCCAGTACTTC. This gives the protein CASSLGAGGTETQYF.

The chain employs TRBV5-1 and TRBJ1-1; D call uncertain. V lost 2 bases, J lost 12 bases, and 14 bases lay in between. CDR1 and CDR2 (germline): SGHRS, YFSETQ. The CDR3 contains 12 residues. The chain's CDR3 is CASSLNGGEPFF. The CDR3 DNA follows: TGCGCCAGCAGCTTAAACGGCGGGGAACCTTTCTTT. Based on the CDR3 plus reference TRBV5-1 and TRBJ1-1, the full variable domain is KAGVTQTPRYLIKTRGQQVTLSCSPISGHRSVSWYQQTPGQGLQFLFEYFSETQRNKGNFPGRFSGRQFSNSRSEMNVSTLELGDSALYLCASSLNGGEPFFGQGTRLTVV.

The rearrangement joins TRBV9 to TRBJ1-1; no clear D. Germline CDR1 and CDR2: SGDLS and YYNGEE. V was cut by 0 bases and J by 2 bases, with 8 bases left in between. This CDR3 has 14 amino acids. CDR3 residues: CASSVGPFNTEAFF. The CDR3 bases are TGTGCCAGCAGCGTAGGGCCCTTTAACACTGAAGCTTTCTTT.

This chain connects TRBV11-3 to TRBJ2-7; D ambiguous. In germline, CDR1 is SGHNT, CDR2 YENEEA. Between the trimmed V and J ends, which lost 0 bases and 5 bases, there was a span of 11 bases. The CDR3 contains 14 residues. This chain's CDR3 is CASSLDYRSDEQYF. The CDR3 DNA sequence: TGTGCCAGCAGCTTAGATTATAGGAGTGACGAGCAGTACTTC. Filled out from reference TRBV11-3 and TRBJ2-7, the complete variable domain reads EAGVVQSPRYKIIEKKQPVAFWCNPISGHNTLYWYLQNLGQGPELLIRYENEEAVDDSQLPKDRFSAERLKGVDSTLKIQPAELGDSAVYLCASSLDYRSDEQYFGPGTRLTVT.

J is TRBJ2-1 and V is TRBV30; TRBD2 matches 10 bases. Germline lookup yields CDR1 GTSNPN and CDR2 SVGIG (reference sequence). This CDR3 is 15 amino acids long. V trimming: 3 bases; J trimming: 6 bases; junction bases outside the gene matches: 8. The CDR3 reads CAWREIAGGSNEQFF. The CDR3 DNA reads TGTGCCTGGAGGGAAATAGCGGGAGGCAGCAATGAGCAGTTCTTC.

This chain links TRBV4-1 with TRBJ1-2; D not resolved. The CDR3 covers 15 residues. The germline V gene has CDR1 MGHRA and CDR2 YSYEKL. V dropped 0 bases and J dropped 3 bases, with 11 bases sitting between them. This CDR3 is CASSQDPESYYGYTF. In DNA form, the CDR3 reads TGCGCCAGCAGCCAAGATCCAGAAAGTTACTATGGCTACACCTTC.

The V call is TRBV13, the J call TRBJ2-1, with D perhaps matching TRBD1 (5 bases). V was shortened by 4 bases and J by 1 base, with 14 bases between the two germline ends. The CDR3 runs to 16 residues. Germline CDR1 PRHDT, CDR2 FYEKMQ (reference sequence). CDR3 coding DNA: TGTGCCAGCAGCTCGCAGGGAATACGGTCCTACAATGAGCAGTTCTTC. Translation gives CASSSQGIRSYNEQFF.

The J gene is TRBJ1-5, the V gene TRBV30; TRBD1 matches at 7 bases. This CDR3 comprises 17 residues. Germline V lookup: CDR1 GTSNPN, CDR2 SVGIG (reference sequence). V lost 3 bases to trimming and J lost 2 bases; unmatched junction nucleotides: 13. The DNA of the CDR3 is TGTGCCTGGAGCCCCTCGGACAGGCTGGTGGGCAATCAGCCCCAGCATTTT. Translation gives CAWSPSDRLVGNQPQHF.

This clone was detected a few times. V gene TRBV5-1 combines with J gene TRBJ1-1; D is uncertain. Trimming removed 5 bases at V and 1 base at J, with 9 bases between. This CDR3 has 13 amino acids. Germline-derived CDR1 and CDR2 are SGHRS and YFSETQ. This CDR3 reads CASRKGENTEAFF. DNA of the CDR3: TGCGCCAGCAGAAAAGGAGAGAACACTGAAGCTTTCTTT.

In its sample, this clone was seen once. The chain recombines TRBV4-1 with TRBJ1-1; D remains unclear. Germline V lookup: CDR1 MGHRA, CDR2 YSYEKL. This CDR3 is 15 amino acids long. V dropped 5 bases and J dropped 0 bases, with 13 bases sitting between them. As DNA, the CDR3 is TGCGCCAGCAGCAAAACGGAGGTAATGAACACTGAAGCTTTCTTT. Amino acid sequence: CASSKTEVMNTEAFF.

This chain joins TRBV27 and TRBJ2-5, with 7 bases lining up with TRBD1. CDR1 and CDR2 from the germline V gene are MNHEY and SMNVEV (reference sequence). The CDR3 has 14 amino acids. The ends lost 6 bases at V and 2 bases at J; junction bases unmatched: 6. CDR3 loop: CASRQWDRQETQYF. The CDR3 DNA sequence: TGTGCCAGCAGACAATGGGACAGACAAGAGACCCAGTACTTC.

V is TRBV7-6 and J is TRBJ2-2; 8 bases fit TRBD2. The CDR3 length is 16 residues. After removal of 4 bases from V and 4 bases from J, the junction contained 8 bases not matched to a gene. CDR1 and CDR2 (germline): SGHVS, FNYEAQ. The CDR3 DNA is TGTGCCAGCAGCTCTAGAGCGGGAGCGACCACCGGGGAGCTGTTTTTT. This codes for CASSSRAGATTGELFF.

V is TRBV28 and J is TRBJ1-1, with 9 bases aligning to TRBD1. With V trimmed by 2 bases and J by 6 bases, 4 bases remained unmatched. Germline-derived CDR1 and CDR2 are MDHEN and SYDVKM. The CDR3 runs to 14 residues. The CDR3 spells CASSLGTGWAEAFF. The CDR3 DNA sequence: TGTGCCAGCAGTTTAGGGACAGGGTGGGCTGAAGCTTTCTTT.

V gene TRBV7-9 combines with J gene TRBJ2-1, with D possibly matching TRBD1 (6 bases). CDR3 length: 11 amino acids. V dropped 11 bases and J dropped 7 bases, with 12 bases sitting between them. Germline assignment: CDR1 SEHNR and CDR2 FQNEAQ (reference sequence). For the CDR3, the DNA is TGTGCCTTGGGGGCAGGGAATGAGCAGTTCTTC. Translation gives CALGAGNEQFF. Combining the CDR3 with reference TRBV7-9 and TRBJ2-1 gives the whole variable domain DTGVSQNPRHKITKRGQNVTFRCDPISEHNRLYWYRQTLGQGPEFLTYFQNEAQLEKSRLLSDRFSAERPKGSFSTLEIQRTEQGDSAMYLCALGAGNEQFFGPGTRLTVL.

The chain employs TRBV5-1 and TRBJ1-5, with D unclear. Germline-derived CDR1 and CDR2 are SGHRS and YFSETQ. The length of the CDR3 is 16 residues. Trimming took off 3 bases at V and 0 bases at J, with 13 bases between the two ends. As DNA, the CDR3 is TGCGCCAGCAGCTCAGGCGATAAGTTTAGCAATCAGCCCCAGCATTTT. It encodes CASSSGDKFSNQPQHF.

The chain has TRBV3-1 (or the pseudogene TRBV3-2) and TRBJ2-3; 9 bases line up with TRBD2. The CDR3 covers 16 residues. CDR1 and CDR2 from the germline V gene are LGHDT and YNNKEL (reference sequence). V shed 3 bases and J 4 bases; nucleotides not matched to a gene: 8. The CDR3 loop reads CASSHPIAGAADTQYF. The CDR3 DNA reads TGTGCCAGCAGCCATCCAATAGCGGGAGCTGCAGATACGCAGTATTTT.

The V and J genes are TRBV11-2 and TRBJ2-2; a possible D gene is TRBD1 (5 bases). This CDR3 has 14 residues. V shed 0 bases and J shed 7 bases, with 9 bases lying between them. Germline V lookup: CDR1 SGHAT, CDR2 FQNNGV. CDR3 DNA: TGTGCCAGCAGCTTAGATAGGGGTAACGGGGAGCTGTTTTTT. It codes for CASSLDRGNGELFF.

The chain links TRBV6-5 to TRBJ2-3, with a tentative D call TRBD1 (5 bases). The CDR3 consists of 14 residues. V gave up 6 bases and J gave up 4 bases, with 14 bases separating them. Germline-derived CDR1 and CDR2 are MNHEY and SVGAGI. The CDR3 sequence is CASRLQDQADTQYF. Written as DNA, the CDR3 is TGTGCCAGCAGGTTACAGGATCAGGCAGATACGCAGTATTTT.